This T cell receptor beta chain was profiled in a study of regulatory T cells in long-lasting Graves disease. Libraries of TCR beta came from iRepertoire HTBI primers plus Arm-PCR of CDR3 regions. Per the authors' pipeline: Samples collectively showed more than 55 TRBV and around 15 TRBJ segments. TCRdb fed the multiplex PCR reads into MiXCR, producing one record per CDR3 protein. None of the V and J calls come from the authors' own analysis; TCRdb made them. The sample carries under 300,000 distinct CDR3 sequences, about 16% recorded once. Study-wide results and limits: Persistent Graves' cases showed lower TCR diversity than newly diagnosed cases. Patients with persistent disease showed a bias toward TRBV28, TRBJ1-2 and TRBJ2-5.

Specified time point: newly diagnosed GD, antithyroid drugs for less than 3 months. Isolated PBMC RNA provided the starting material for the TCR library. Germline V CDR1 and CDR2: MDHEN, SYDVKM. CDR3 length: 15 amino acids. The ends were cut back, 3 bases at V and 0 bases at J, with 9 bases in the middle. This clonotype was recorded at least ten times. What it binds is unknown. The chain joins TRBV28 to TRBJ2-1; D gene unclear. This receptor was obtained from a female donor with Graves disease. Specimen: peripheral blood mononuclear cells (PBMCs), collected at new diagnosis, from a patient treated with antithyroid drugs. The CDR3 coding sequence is TGTGCCAGCAGTTTTCAACTCCGCTCCTACAATGAGCAGTTCTTC. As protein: CASSFQLRSYNEQFF.